This TCR beta chain is from a study of cytomegalovirus exposure and HLA in healthy donors. Background on the study: Early on, a data release was issued that held tens of millions of unique TCRs from HLA-typed donors. Study observations and caveats: As immune exposure information, only CMV serostatus was available. TCR beta V- and J-gene trimming, according to a later analysis, was linked to a missense DCLRE1C variant.

The V gene's germline CDR1 is LGHNT and CDR2 FRNRAP. The trim removed 4 bases at V and 1 base at J, leaving 4 bases unmatched. This CDR3 spans 15 amino acids. Details on this clone: The antigen is not known.

The PCR ran on 60 Vbeta and 13 Jbeta primers. Only in-frame clones appear in the TCRdb table, and some are missing; sequencing was by immunoSEQ multiplex PCR. In the table there are about 140,000 clones, under 70% of which are singletons. The genes are TRBV12-5 and TRBJ1-1; 9 bases are a match to TRBD1. The sequenced sample consisted of PBMCs. The source is a woman in her sixties or seventies in good health and CMV-seronegative. The CDR3 here is CASGSGQGRNTEAFF. The DNA for the CDR3 is TGTGCTAGTGGTTCGGGACAGGGAAGGAACACTGAAGCTTTCTTT. Full variable domain (rest looked up from reference TRBV12-5 and TRBJ1-1): DARVTQTPRHKVTEMGQEVTMRCQPILGHNTVFWYRQTMMQGLELLAYFRNRAPLDDSGMPKDRFSAEMPDATLATLKIQPSEPRDSAVYFCASGSGQGRNTEAFFGQGTRLTVV.